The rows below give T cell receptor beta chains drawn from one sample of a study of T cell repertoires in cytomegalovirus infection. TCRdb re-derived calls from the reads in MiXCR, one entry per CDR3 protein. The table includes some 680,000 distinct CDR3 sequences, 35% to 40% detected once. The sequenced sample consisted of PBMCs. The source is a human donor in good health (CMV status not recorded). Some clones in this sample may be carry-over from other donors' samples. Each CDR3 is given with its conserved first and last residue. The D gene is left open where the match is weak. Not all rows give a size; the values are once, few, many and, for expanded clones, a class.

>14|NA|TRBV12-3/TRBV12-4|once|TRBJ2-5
TGTGCCAGCAGTTTTAGGGGGGCTTGGGGGACCCAGTACTTC
CASSFRGAWGTQYF
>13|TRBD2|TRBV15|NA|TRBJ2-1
TGTGCCACCAGCAGAGATCTGGGGCGGGAGGGGTTCTTC
CATSRDLGREGFF
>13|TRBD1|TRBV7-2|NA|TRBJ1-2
TGTTCCAGCAGCTCGACAGGGGGCTTGGGCTACACCTTC
CSSSSTGGLGYTF
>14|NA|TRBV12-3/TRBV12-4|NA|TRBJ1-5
TGTGCCAGCAGTTTGAGGGTCGGCAATCAGCCCCAGCATTTT
CASSLRVGNQPQHF
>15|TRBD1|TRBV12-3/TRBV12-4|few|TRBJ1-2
TGTGCCAGCAGTTTCCGGACAGGGGGTGGCTATGGCTACACCTTC
CASSFRTGGGYGYTF
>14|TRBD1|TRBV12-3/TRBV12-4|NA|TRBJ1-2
TGTGCCAGCAGTCCGACAGGGAGGGTGGAAGGCTACACCTTC
CASSPTGRVEGYTF
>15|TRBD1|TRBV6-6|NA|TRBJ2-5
TGTGCCAGCAGGCCGACAGGGAGAAGGGAAGAGACCCAGTACTTC
CASRPTGRREETQYF
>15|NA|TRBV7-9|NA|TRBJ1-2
TGTGCCAGCAGCTCAGGACAGCTTCTTAACTATGGCTACACCTTC
CASSSGQLLNYGYTF
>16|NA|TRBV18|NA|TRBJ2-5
TGTGCCAGCTCACCATTATACGGGAGCCACCAAGAGACCCAGTACTTC
CASSPLYGSHQETQYF
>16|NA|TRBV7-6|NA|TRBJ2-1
TGTGCCAGCACCGGGATTCTGGAGGGAAACTACAATGAGCAGTTCTTC
CASTGILEGNYNEQFF
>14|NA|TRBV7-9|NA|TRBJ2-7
TGTGCCAGCAGCTTAGACGGGATCGGCTACGAGCAGTACTTC
CASSLDGIGYEQYF
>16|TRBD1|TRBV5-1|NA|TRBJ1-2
TGCGCCAGCAGCCCCGGGACAGTGCCAGCTAACTATGGCTACACCTTC
CASSPGTVPANYGYTF
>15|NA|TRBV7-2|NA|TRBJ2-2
TGTGCCAGCAGCTTCCAGGGTCTTGGTACCGGGGAGCTGTTTTTT
CASSFQGLGTGELFF
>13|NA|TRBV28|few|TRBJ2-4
TGTGCCACTACAAAGAGATCCCCGAACATTCAGTACTTC
CATTKRSPNIQYF
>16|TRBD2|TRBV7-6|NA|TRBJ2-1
TGTGCCAGCAGCCAGACTAGCGGGAGGCCCTACAATGAGCAGTTCTTC
CASSQTSGRPYNEQFF
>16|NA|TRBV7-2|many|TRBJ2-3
TGTGCCAGCAGCATCCGACCCGTTGGGTACACAGATACGCAGTATTTT
CASSIRPVGYTDTQYF
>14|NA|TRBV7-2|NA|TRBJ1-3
TGTGCCAGCAGCTTCACAGACTCTGGAAACACCATATATTTT
CASSFTDSGNTIYF
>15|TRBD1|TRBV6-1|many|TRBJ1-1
TGTGCCAGCAGGACAAGGACAGGCTTGAACACTGAAGCTTTCTTT
CASRTRTGLNTEAFF
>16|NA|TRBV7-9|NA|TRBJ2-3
TGTGCCAGCAGCTTTGGCGGGGAAGGCCCCACAGATACGCAGTATTTT
CASSFGGEGPTDTQYF
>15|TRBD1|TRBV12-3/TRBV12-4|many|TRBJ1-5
TGTGCCAGCACCCTGGGACAGGGCCTCAATCAGCCCCAGCATTTT
CASTLGQGLNQPQHF
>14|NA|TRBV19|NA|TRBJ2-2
TGTGCCAGTAGTGTCCGATTGGGGCCCGGGGAGATGTTTTTT
CASSVRLGPGEMFF
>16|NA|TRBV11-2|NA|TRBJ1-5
TGTGCCAGCAGCTTTGGAGCAGGAACTAGCAATCAGCCCCAGCATTTT
CASSFGAGTSNQPQHF
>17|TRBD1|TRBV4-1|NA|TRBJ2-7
TGCGCCAGCAGCCGCTCCAACAGGGACAGGGAGTCCTACGAGCAGTACTTC
CASSRSNRDRESYEQYF
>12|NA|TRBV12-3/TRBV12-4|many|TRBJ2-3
TGTGCCAGCAGTTACCTAGTGAATACGCAGTATTTT
CASSYLVNTQYF